This TCR beta chain was recovered during a study of T cells in women clearing cervical HPV infection. Looking at the study overall: Cases' blood sampling followed lesion detection by median approximately 150 days (90 to 200).

The CDR3 is 15 residues long. Germline V CDR1 and CDR2: SGHTA, FQGNSA. With 4 bases clipped from V and 2 bases from J, the junction kept 6 bases outside the gene matches. Remarks on this clone: Antigen unknown. The read ends 3 residues before the CDR3 terminus; that terminus is restored from the germline J gene.

HPV was found by MY09/MY11 PCR and dot-blot genotyping. The study's findings and limits: CIN3+ cases had significantly higher TCR repertoire richness than controls, but evenness did not differ.

Clones were sequenced by immunoSEQ multiplex PCR, and TCRdb holds only the in-frame ones, with some missing. The sample data list about 33,000 clones. Sequenced input: blood buffy coat. The clonotype was recovered from a woman between 18 and 75 years old with a cervical HPV16 infection that either progressed to CIN3+ or cleared (not recorded which). The chain recombines TRBV7-2 with TRBJ2-5; 8 nucleotides agree with TRBD2. The chain's CDR3 is CASSSGLVRQETQYF. CDR3 DNA (partial): TGTGCCAGCAGCTCGGGACTAGTTCGACAAGAGACC.